The 16 T cell receptor beta chains given below trace back to one sample, sequenced in a study of neoadjuvant anti-PD-1 for oral cavity cancer. Generated by immunoSEQ multiplex PCR, the TCRdb table keeps only in-frame clones and is missing some. The sample comprises over 30,000 clones, approximately 87% of which are singletons, and roughly 4% rests with the top ten. The specimen comprised PBMCs, sampled before nivolumab (anti-PD-1) treatment. The source of these receptors is a person aged 35-80 years with oral cavity squamous cell carcinoma.

This clone qualifies as medium-sized. The same CDR3 also results from other DNA sequences found in this sample. The chain recombines TRBV7-2 with TRBJ1-5; D may be TRBD1 (5 bases). From germline, CDR1 is SGHTA and CDR2 FQGNSA. Trimming removed 2 bases at V and 7 bases at J, with 18 bases between. The CDR3 loop spans 16 amino acids. For the CDR3, the DNA is TGTGCCAGCAGCTTATTCCAAGGGCAGGGTTGGCAGCCCCAGCATTTT. Its protein product is CASSLFQGQGWQPQHF.

This chain links TRBV7-6 with TRBJ1-1, with D tentatively TRBD1 (5 bases). This CDR3 comprises 12 residues. Trimming took 5 bases from V and 6 from J, leaving 10 bases between them. Looked up from germline, CDR1 is SGHVS and CDR2 is FNYEAQ. The CDR3 loop is CASSPGGSEAFF. In DNA form, the CDR3 reads TGTGCCAGCAGCCCCGGGGGGTCTGAAGCTTTCTTT. Full variable domain (remainder filled in from reference TRBV7-6 and TRBJ1-1): GAGVSQSPRYKVTKRGQDVALRCDPISGHVSLYWYRQALGQGPEFLTYFNYEAQQDKSGLPNDRFSAERPEGSISTLTIQRTEQRDSAMYRCASSPGGSEAFFGQGTRLTVV.

The chain has TRBV25-1 and TRBJ2-5; 11 positions agree with TRBD1. The trim removed 3 bases at V and 6 bases at J, leaving 6 bases unmatched. The CDR3 extends over 15 amino acids. Per the germline V gene, CDR1 is MGHDK and CDR2 is SYGVNS. This chain's CDR3 is CASSDGQGARKTQYF. The CDR3 coding sequence is TGTGCCAGCAGTGACGGACAGGGGGCGAGGAAGACCCAGTACTTC.

This chain joins TRBV4-3 and TRBJ1-2; 9 bases fit TRBD1. Germline loops: CDR1 LGHNA, CDR2 YSLEER. This CDR3 comprises 16 residues. J was trimmed by 4 bases and V by 0 bases; bases with no gene match: 6. The DNA of the CDR3 is TGCGCCAGCAGCCAAGAACCGGGACAGGGTTTCTATGGCTACACCTTC. Its translation: CASSQEPGQGFYGYTF.

The gene calls are TRBV10-3 and TRBJ1-2, with TRBD1 as a possible D gene (6 bases). Germline V CDR1 and CDR2: ENHRY, SYGVKD. V was pared by 6 bases and J by 2 bases, with 13 bases between. This CDR3 is built from 14 residues. The CDR3 nucleotides read TGTGCCATCAGCCCAGTTACAGGGAACTATGGCTACACCTTC. This translates into CAISPVTGNYGYTF.

The chain couples TRBV19 to TRBJ2-6; D may be TRBD1 (5 bases). V lost 7 bases, J lost 0 bases, and 7 bases lay in between. This CDR3 region has 14 residues. Germline CDR1 LNHDA, CDR2 SQIVND (reference sequence). In DNA, the CDR3 is TGTGCCAGTATGGACACCTCTGGGGCCAACGTCCTGACTTTC. Its translation: CASMDTSGANVLTF.

The genes are TRBV10-1 and TRBJ1-1; D gene unclear. Germline V gene data show CDR1 as WNHNN and CDR2 as SYGVQD (reference sequence). V was pared by 0 bases and J by 0 bases, with 2 bases between. This CDR3 comprises 13 residues. CDR3 sequence reads: CASSESMNTEAFF. In DNA form, the CDR3 reads TGCGCCAGCAGTGAGTCGATGAACACTGAAGCTTTCTTT.

V usage is TRBV4-2 and J usage is TRBJ2-3; possibly TRBD1 or TRBD2 for D (5 bases each). In germline, CDR1 is LGHNA, CDR2 YNFKEQ. Trimming shortened V by 2 bases and J by 2 bases, and 14 bases separated the two germline ends. The CDR3 spans 16 residues. The CDR3 reads CASSQRGVGHTDTQYF. The CDR3 nucleotides are TGTGCCAGCAGCCAACGAGGGGTAGGCCACACAGATACGCAGTATTTT.

V usage is TRBV7-6 and J usage is TRBJ2-6, with 8 bases fitting TRBD1. V was pared by 3 bases and J by 1 base, with 11 bases of the junction left unmatched. The CDR3 spans 19 residues. CDR1 and CDR2 (germline): SGHVS, FNYEAQ. The CDR3 DNA follows: TGTGCCAGCAGCTTTAGCCCCACAGGGGGAGGTTCTGGGGCCAACGTCCTGACTTTC. Translated: CASSFSPTGGGSGANVLTF.

The V call is TRBV29-1, the J call TRBJ1-2; D call uncertain. V was trimmed by 3 bases and J by 7 bases, leaving 21 bases between them. The CDR3 contains 15 residues. Germline CDR1 reads SQVTM; CDR2 reads ANQGSEA. The CDR3 DNA is TGCAGCGTTGATCCTCACGCCGGCCGCACGGGTGGCTACACCTTC. It encodes CSVDPHAGRTGGYTF.

The chain uses TRBV5-4 and TRBJ1-1, with D uncertain. The CDR3 is 14 residues long. Germline loops: CDR1 SGHNT, CDR2 YYREEE (reference sequence). V was cut by 3 bases and J by 1 base, with 10 bases left in between. The CDR3 loop is CASSSMTWNTEAFF. The CDR3 region has the DNA TGTGCCAGCAGCTCAATGACTTGGAACACTGAAGCTTTCTTT.

The V call is TRBV6-6, the J call TRBJ1-4; D gene uncertain. The germline CDR1 and CDR2 sequences are MNHNY and SVGAGI (reference sequence). The CDR3 totals 16 residues. Trimming cost V 2 bases and J 0 bases, with 10 bases left between them. CDR3 residues: CASSYGVVATNEKLFF. In DNA, the CDR3 is TGTGCCAGCAGTTACGGGGTCGTGGCAACTAATGAAAAACTGTTTTTT.

This chain links TRBV11-3 with TRBJ2-7, with D perhaps being TRBD1 or TRBD2 (5 bases each). The V and J ends lost 1 base and 2 bases respectively, with 12 bases between them. Looked up from germline, CDR1 is SGHNT and CDR2 is YENEEA. The CDR3 runs to 15 residues. This CDR3 reads CASSLGRDAAYEQYF. Written as DNA, the CDR3 is TGTGCCAGCAGCTTAGGACGGGACGCAGCCTACGAGCAGTACTTC. The full variable domain, in which reference TRBV11-3 and TRBJ2-7 provide the parts outside the CDR3, is EAGVVQSPRYKIIEKKQPVAFWCNPISGHNTLYWYLQNLGQGPELLIRYENEEAVDDSQLPKDRFSAERLKGVDSTLKIQPAELGDSAVYLCASSLGRDAAYEQYFGPGTRLTVT.

The chain has TRBV4-3 and TRBJ1-2; D is unclear. The length of the CDR3 is 14 residues. The germline CDR1 and CDR2 sequences are LGHNA and YSLEER. Deletions cut 0 bases from V and 4 bases from J, with 9 bases between. CDR3 residues: CASSQEPGGYGYTF. The CDR3 nucleotides read TGCGCCAGCAGCCAAGAGCCGGGAGGCTATGGCTACACCTTC.

The genes are TRBV9 and TRBJ1-1; no reliable D call. Trimming removed 0 bases from V and 5 bases from J, with 8 bases in between. The CDR3 loop spans 13 amino acids. Germline V gene lookup returns CDR1 SGDLS and CDR2 YYNGEE. The CDR3 loop reads CASSVAAGTEAFF. CDR3 sequence (DNA): TGTGCCAGCAGCGTAGCGGCGGGAACTGAAGCTTTCTTT.

This chain connects TRBV5-8 to TRBJ1-4, with 10 bases lining up with TRBD1. Germline CDR1 reads SGHTS; CDR2 reads YDEGEE. V dropped 4 bases and J dropped 8; count of bases not matched to a gene: 5. The CDR3 is made up of 14 amino acids. The CDR3 reads CASSLDRGAEKLFF. In DNA, the CDR3 is TGTGCCAGCAGCCTGGACAGGGGGGCGGAAAAACTGTTTTTT.